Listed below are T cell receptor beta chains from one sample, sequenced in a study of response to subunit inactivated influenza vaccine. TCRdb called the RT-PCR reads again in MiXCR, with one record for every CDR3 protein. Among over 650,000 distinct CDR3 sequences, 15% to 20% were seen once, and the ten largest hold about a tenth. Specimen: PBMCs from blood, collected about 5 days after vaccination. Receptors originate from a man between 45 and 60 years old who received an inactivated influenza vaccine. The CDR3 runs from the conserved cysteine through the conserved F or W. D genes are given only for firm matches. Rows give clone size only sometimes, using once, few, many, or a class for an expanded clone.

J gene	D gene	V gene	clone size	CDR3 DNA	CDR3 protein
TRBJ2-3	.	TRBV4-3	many	TGCGCCAGCAGCCAAGAGGGCCGCGATACGCAGTATTTT	CASSQEGRDTQYF
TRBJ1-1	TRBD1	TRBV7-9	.	TGTGCCAGCAGCCAACACAGGGGGCAGGGAAACACTGAAGCTTTCTTT	CASSQHRGQGNTEAFF
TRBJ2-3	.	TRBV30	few	TGTGCCTGGAGGGTGACTAGCACAGATACGCAGTATTTT	CAWRVTSTDTQYF
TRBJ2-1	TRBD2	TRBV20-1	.	TGCAGTGCTAGAGATGGGACTAGCGGGAGATCCTACAATGAGCAGTTCTTC	CSARDGTSGRSYNEQFF
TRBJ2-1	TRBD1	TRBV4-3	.	TGCGCCAGCAGCCACCGGTGGGACAGGGTCGACAATGAGCAGTTCTTC	CASSHRWDRVDNEQFF
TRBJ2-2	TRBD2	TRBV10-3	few	TGTGCCATCACCCCCGGTAGCGGGAGGAAGACCGGGGAGCTGTTTTTT	CAITPGSGRKTGELFF
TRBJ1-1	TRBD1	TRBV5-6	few	TGTGCCAGCAGCTTGGACCAGGGGGAGACTGAAGCTTTCTTT	CASSLDQGETEAFF
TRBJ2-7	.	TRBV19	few	TGTGCCAGTAGTATTGGGGCTTCACAAGCCTACGAGCAGTACTTC	CASSIGASQAYEQYF
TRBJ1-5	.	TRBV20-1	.	TGCAGTGCTAGAGGGGGCTATAGCAATCAGCCCCAGCATTTT	CSARGGYSNQPQHF
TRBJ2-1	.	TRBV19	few	TGTGCCAGTAGTATAGAGGCTGGGAACAATGAGCAGTTCTTC	CASSIEAGNNEQFF
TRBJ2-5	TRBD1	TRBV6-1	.	TGTGCCAGCAGTGAACCAGGGGGTGCGGAGACCCAGTACTTC	CASSEPGGAETQYF
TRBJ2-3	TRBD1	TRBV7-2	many	TGTGCCAGCAGCGGCGGCAGGGGGCGCCCAGATACGCAGTATTTT	CASSGGRGRPDTQYF
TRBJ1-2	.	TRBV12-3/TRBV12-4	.	TGTGCCAGCAGTTTGGGGGGGCAGGTCGGCTACACCTTC	CASSLGGQVGYTF
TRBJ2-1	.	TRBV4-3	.	TGCGCCAGCAGCCAAGTACAGGGTCCCTACAATGAGCAGTTCTTC	CASSQVQGPYNEQFF
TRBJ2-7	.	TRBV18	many	TGTGCCAGCTCACCGGGTACAGGTACCGAGCAGTACTTC	CASSPGTGTEQYF
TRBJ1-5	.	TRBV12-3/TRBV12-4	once	TGTGCCAGCAGTTTCTCAGGGCGGGATCAGCCCCAGCATTTT	CASSFSGRDQPQHF
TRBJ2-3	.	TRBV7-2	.	TGTGGCAGCGTCAAGGAGGTGCCAGATACGCAGTATTTT	CGSVKEVPDTQYF
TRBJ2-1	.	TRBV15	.	TGTGCCACCTCCATGGAGGGGTCCTACAATGAGCAGTTCTTC	CATSMEGSYNEQFF
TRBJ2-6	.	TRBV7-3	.	TGTGCCAGCAGCTCTATAGGACGGAGCTCTGGGGCCAACGTCCTGACTTTC	CASSSIGRSSGANVLTF
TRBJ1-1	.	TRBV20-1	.	TGCAGTGCTAGGGGGCCGGGATCCCAAGCTTTCTTT	CSARGPGSQAFF
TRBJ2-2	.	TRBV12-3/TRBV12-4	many	TGTGCCAGCAGCGTCGGCAGGACAAACACCGGGGAGCTGTTTTTT	CASSVGRTNTGELFF
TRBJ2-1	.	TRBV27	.	TGTGCCAGCAGTTTATTTGGGGCAGGAACCCCCTACAATGAGCAGTTCTTC	CASSLFGAGTPYNEQFF
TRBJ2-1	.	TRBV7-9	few	TGTGCCAGCAGCTTCGCACACAATGAGCAGTTCTTC	CASSFAHNEQFF
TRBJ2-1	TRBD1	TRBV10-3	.	TGTGCCATCAGTACGGACAGGGGCAATGAGCAGTTCTTC	CAISTDRGNEQFF
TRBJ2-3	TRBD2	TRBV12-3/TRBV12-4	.	TGTGCCAGCAGTAAATACCTACCGGGGGGGGCAGATACGCAGTATTTT	CASSKYLPGGADTQYF
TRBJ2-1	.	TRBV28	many	TGTGCCAGCAGTTCCTCCTTCGGGCTAGCCAACTTATACAATGAGCAGTTCTTC	CASSSSFGLANLYNEQFF
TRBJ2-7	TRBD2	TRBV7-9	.	TGTGCCAGCAGCGCAAATAGCGGGAGGGCCAGGTCCTACGAGCAGTACTTC	CASSANSGRARSYEQYF
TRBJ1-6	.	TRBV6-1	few	TGTGCCAGCAGTGAATTGGGGACTTGGTCACCCCTCCACTTT	CASSELGTWSPLHF
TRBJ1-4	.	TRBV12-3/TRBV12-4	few	TGTGCCAGCAGTTTTGGTGGAAGGTTAGAAAAACTGTTTTTT	CASSFGGRLEKLFF
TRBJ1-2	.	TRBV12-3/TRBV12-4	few	TGTGCCAGCTTCGATTGGACATTGAGGTTTGGCTACACCTTC	CASFDWTLRFGYTF
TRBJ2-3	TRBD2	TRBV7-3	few	TGTGCCAGCAGCATGGGACTAGCGGGGCCTCGGTGGGATACGCAGTATTTT	CASSMGLAGPRWDTQYF
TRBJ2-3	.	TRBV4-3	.	TGCGCCAGCAGCCAAGTCCGGTCGGTGACAGATACGCAGTATTTT	CASSQVRSVTDTQYF
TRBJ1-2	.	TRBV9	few	TGTGCCAGCAGCGGACGGGCTGGGGGGGGATATGGCTACACCTTC	CASSGRAGGGYGYTF
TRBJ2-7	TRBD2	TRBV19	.	TGTGCCACTAGGAGTAGCGGGAGTTACGAGCAGTACTTC	CATRSSGSYEQYF
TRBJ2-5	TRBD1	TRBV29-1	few	TGCAGCGTTGAACTTCGAGGGACAGGGCAAGAGACCCAGTACTTC	CSVELRGTGQETQYF
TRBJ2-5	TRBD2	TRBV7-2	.	TGTGCCAGCACCCCGGGGCTAGCGGGTACTCAGTACTTC	CASTPGLAGTQYF
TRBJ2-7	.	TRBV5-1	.	TGCGCCAGCAGCTTAACAGGTGTTTCTTCCGAGCAGTACTTC	CASSLTGVSSEQYF
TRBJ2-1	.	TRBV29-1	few	TGCAGCGTTGCGGGGCAGAGCTCCTACAATGAGCAGTTCTTC	CSVAGQSSYNEQFF
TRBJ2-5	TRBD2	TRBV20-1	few	TGCAGTGCTACCTCTGGCGGGGGGGCAGGGAAGACCCAGTACTTC	CSATSGGGAGKTQYF
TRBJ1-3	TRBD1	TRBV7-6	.	TGTGCCAGCAGCTTAGCGGGACAGGGGTATAGCACCATATATTTT	CASSLAGQGYSTIYF
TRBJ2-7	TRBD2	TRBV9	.	TGTGCCAGCAGCGGGGGACTAGCGGACTCCTACGAGCAGTACTTC	CASSGGLADSYEQYF
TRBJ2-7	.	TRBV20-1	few	TGCAGTGCTAGAGATTTGGTGGGAGAGATCGACGAGCAGTACTTC	CSARDLVGEIDEQYF
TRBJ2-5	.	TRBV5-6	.	TGTGCCAGCAGCTTGGCTGGGCACCATGGGGAGACCCAGTACTTC	CASSLAGHHGETQYF
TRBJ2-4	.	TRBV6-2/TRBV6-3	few	TGTGCCAGCAGTCTACACCGACCGTGGGGGGCCAAAAACATTCAGTACTTC	CASSLHRPWGAKNIQYF
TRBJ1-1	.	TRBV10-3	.	TGTGCCATCAGTGGAGTCGGGTTTGGCAGGGGCGGAACTGAAGCTTTCTTT	CAISGVGFGRGGTEAFF
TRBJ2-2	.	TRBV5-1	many	TGCGCCAGCGGGGGACAGAACACCGGGGAGCTGTTTTTT	CASGGQNTGELFF
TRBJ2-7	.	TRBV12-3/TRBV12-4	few	TGTGCCAGCAGTTTGACCGGGCTCGCCGAGCAGTACTTC	CASSLTGLAEQYF
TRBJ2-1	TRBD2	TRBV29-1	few	TGCAGCGTTGGGACTAGCGGGAGCCAAGCCGGTGAGCAGTTCTTC	CSVGTSGSQAGEQFF
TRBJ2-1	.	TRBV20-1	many	TGCAGTGCTAGAGAGATGGGGGGGGCAGAGTATGAGCAGTTCTTC	CSAREMGGAEYEQFF
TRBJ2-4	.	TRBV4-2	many	TGTGCCAGCAGCCAAGATCAGGATGGCATTCAGTACTTC	CASSQDQDGIQYF
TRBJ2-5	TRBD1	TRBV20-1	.	TGCAGTGCTAGAGCCCTAGGACAGGGGAGAGAGGAGACCCAGTACTTC	CSARALGQGREETQYF
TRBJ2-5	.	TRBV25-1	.	TGTGCCAGCAGTCGTCCAGGGATAGAGACCCAGTACTTC	CASSRPGIETQYF
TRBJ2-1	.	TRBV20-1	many	TGCAGTGCTCTAGTAGGGCGGGGCTCCTACAATGAGCAGTTCTTC	CSALVGRGSYNEQFF
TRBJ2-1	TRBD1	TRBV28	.	TGTGCCAGCACGGGACAGGGAGTCAGCTCCTACAATGAGCAGTTCTTC	CASTGQGVSSYNEQFF